This is a list of T cell receptor beta chains from one sample in a study of T-cell memory formation after mild COVID-19. TCRdb itself ran the 5' RACE reads through MiXCR, one entry per CDR3 protein. Here the sample spans under 40,000 distinct CDR3 sequences, 5.5% to 7% being singletons. The source material was PBMCs or a T cell subset sorted from them (not recorded which). These receptors were taken from an adult who had mild COVID-19 (a few samples of this study predate the infection). Cell type and time point are not known. Each CDR3 is given with its conserved first and last residue. The D gene is left open where the match is weak. Clone size is not always given. Where it is, it says once, few, many or a class for expanded clones.

>many|-|TRBV15|TRBJ2-2
TGTGCCACCAGCAGAGGGGGGGGCCGGAACACCGGGGAGCTGTTTTTT
CATSRGGGRNTGELFF
>few|TRBD1|TRBV12-3/TRBV12-4|TRBJ1-2
TGTGCCAGCAGATCAGGACAGGGTGCTTCCTATGGCTACACCTTC
CASRSGQGASYGYTF
>few|TRBD2|TRBV4-1|TRBJ2-7
TGCGCCAGCAGCCCCAGGAGGGGCGGGAGGGCTACTTACGAGCAGTACTTC
CASSPRRGGRATYEQYF
>many|-|TRBV11-2|TRBJ1-1
TGTGCCAGCAGCCTCAGGGTTTTGGGGAACACTGAAGCTTTCTTT
CASSLRVLGNTEAFF
>-|-|TRBV7-2|TRBJ1-2
TGTGCCAGCAGCTACGGAGGAACTTATGGCTACACCTTC
CASSYGGTYGYTF
>many|TRBD1|TRBV7-2|TRBJ2-6
TGTGCCAGCAGCACCCGGACAGGGCCTGGGGCCAACGTCCTGACTTTC
CASSTRTGPGANVLTF
>many|TRBD2|TRBV13|TRBJ2-1
TGTGCCAGCAGCCGACTAGCGGGAGGGCCAAGCTCCTACAATGAGCAGTTCTTC
CASSRLAGGPSSYNEQFF
>few|-|TRBV3-1|TRBJ2-2
TGTGCCAGCAGCGGGCTAGGTGCGGGGGCCCCATTGGGGCCCGGGGAGCTGTTTTTT
CASSGLGAGAPLGPGELFF
>many|TRBD1|TRBV4-2|TRBJ2-1
TGTGCCAGCAGCCAAGATTACAGGGGCCACAATGAGCAGTTCTTC
CASSQDYRGHNEQFF
>-|TRBD1|TRBV19|TRBJ1-1
TGTGCCAGTAGTTTAGACAGGGTGGTTGGCACTGAAGCTTTCTTT
CASSLDRVVGTEAFF
>-|-|TRBV21-1|TRBJ2-7
TGTGCCAGCAGCACGCGACAGGGGCCCTACGAGCAGTACTTC
CASSTRQGPYEQYF
>-|-|TRBV4-1|TRBJ1-5
TGCGCCAGCAGCCAAGTGTACCTAGGGGACCAGCCCCAGCATTTT
CASSQVYLGDQPQHF
>many|-|TRBV3-1|TRBJ1-1
TGTGCCAGCAGTCGGGCCCCGGGCACTGAAGCTTTCTTT
CASSRAPGTEAFF
>many|TRBD1|TRBV5-5|TRBJ1-1
TGTGCCAGCAGCCCAGACAGGGCGAACACTGAAGCTTTCTTT
CASSPDRANTEAFF
>many|-|TRBV29-1|TRBJ2-1
TGCAGCGTTGAGGGGGCCGGTTTAAATGAGCAGTTCTTC
CSVEGAGLNEQFF
>many|-|TRBV7-9|TRBJ2-3
TGTGCCAGCAGCGATCCTAGCACAGATACGCAGTATTTT
CASSDPSTDTQYF
>many|-|TRBV7-9|TRBJ1-1
TGTGCCAGCAGCTGGGCGGGGAGAGACACTGAAGCTTTCTTT
CASSWAGRDTEAFF
>many|-|TRBV5-1|TRBJ2-3
TGCGCCAGCAGCTCCACCGGGACCAGCTTAGATACGCAGTATTTT
CASSSTGTSLDTQYF
>-|-|TRBV18|TRBJ1-2
TGTGCCAGCTCACCCCCCAGGGCCTATGGCTACACCTTC
CASSPPRAYGYTF
>many|TRBD2|TRBV7-9|TRBJ2-7
TGTGCCAGCAGCGTAGGGACTAGTCCTCTTTCCGAGCAGTACTTC
CASSVGTSPLSEQYF
>-|TRBD1|TRBV7-2|TRBJ2-1
TGTGCCAGCAGACGGGACAGGGGCACTAGCGGAGAATACAATGAGCAGTTCTTC
CASRRDRGTSGEYNEQFF
>many|-|TRBV29-1|TRBJ2-7
TGCAGCGTTGGTGGAGGCCTAAACTCCTACGAGCAGTACTTC
CSVGGGLNSYEQYF
>many|-|TRBV2|TRBJ2-7
TGTGCCAGCAGTGCTGGTGGCGAGCAGTACTTC
CASSAGGEQYF
>-|TRBD2|TRBV3-1|TRBJ2-5
TGTGCCAGCAGCCAAATAGCGGGGGTGATCCAAGAGACCCAGTACTTC
CASSQIAGVIQETQYF
>-|TRBD1|TRBV6-2/TRBV6-3|TRBJ2-7
TGTGCCAGCAGCCGACACCAGGACAGGACGGACTACGAGCAGTACTTC
CASSRHQDRTDYEQYF
>few|TRBD1|TRBV4-1|TRBJ1-5
TGCGCCAGCAGCCAAGAAGGGGGAACAGGGGATCAGCCCCAGCATTTT
CASSQEGGTGDQPQHF
>-|-|TRBV20-1|TRBJ1-1
TGCAGTGCTCGACACCAGCCGAACACTGAAGCTTTCTTT
CSARHQPNTEAFF
>-|-|TRBV20-1|TRBJ2-7
TGCAGTGCTAGAGATCTCAGGCACGAGCAGTACTTC
CSARDLRHEQYF
>-|-|TRBV6-5|TRBJ2-3
TGTGCCAGCAGTTACTCGAGATCAGGCACAGATACGCAGTATTTT
CASSYSRSGTDTQYF
>few|TRBD2|TRBV3-1|TRBJ2-1
TGTGCCAGCAGCCAAGACAGGACTAGCGGGGGCCGTGAGCAGTTCTTC
CASSQDRTSGGREQFF
>many|-|TRBV7-2|TRBJ2-4
TGTGCCAGCAGCTCCTCGGACCTCGACGGCATTCAGTACTTC
CASSSSDLDGIQYF
>many|-|TRBV20-1|TRBJ2-7
TGCAGCGCGGGGCCTACTACCTACGAGCAGTACTTC
CSAGPTTYEQYF
>-|TRBD2|TRBV6-2/TRBV6-3|TRBJ2-2
TGTGCCAGCATTTTAACCCCGGGACTAGGGGCCACCGGGGAGCTGTTTTTT
CASILTPGLGATGELFF
>many|TRBD1|TRBV5-1|TRBJ2-5
TGCGCCAGCAGCTTGAGACAGGGTGAGACCCAGTACTTC
CASSLRQGETQYF
>-|TRBD1|TRBV4-3|TRBJ1-5
TGCGCCAGCAGCCAAGATATTTTTTGGGGGTTGTCGGACAGGAATCAGCCCCAGCATTTT
CASSQDIFWGLSDRNQPQHF
>few|TRBD1|TRBV4-1|TRBJ1-2
TGCGCCAGCAGCCAAGCCCTGGGCGGACAGGAATACTATGGCTACACCTTC
CASSQALGGQEYYGYTF
>-|-|TRBV24-1|TRBJ2-7
TGTGCCACCAGTGATTCGGGCATTGGCACCTACGAGCAGTACTTC
CATSDSGIGTYEQYF
>many|-|TRBV21-1|TRBJ2-1
TGTGCCAGCAGCAGCTCCAGGGGCAGTGAGCAGTTCTTC
CASSSSRGSEQFF
>-|TRBD1|TRBV5-4|TRBJ2-7
TGTGCCAGCAGCCGGACAGGGAACTACGAGCAGTACTTC
CASSRTGNYEQYF
>many|-|TRBV6-5|TRBJ2-7
TGTGCCAGCACCAACTTCTACGAGCAGTACTTC
CASTNFYEQYF
>-|TRBD1|TRBV5-4|TRBJ1-1
TGTGCCAGCAGCTCCGGACAGGGGGCAGGGTGGGCTGAAGCTTTCTTT
CASSSGQGAGWAEAFF
>-|TRBD1|TRBV6-1|TRBJ2-3
TGTGCCAGCAGCCGGGACAGGGGCGCCGGAGATACGCAGTATTTT
CASSRDRGAGDTQYF
>many|-|TRBV7-9|TRBJ2-3
TGTGCCAGCAGACCCGCCCTTCAGGGTAGTGGTACGCAGTATTTT
CASRPALQGSGTQYF
>many|-|TRBV4-3|TRBJ2-4
TGCGCCAGCAGCCAAGATCCGGATCGAGCCAAAAACATTCAGTACTTC
CASSQDPDRAKNIQYF
>-|-|TRBV6-1|TRBJ1-1
TGTGCCAGCAGTTTACAGGCAGCTGAAGCTTTCTTT
CASSLQAAEAFF
>-|-|TRBV7-9|TRBJ2-3
TGTGCCAGCAGCTTAGGGATAACGGGGGTTGGAGATACGCAGTATTTT
CASSLGITGVGDTQYF
>few|-|TRBV19|TRBJ1-5
TGTGCCAGTAGTATAGATGAAGGAGTACAGGGCTACAATCAGCCCCAGCATTTT
CASSIDEGVQGYNQPQHF
>many|-|TRBV7-9|TRBJ2-5
TGTGCCAGCAGCCCCGGGTTGGGGGTTCAAGAGACCCAGTACTTC
CASSPGLGVQETQYF
>many|-|TRBV12-3/TRBV12-4|TRBJ2-1
TGTGCCAGCAATAGACTAGTAGGTGAGCAGTTCTTC
CASNRLVGEQFF
>once|-|TRBV19|TRBJ2-1
TGTGCCAGTAGTATAGCCCTCGGGGGAGGCTCCTACAATGAGCAGTCCTTC
CASSIALGGGSYNEQSF
>few|TRBD1|TRBV2|TRBJ2-3
TGTGCCAGCAGTGTGGACAGGGGGGGAACAGATACGCAGTATTTT
CASSVDRGGTDTQYF
>-|TRBD1|TRBV7-9|TRBJ1-4
TGTGCCAGCAGCTTAGGTCTCCGGGACAGGGATGAAAAACTGTTTTTT
CASSLGLRDRDEKLFF
>few|-|TRBV7-6|TRBJ1-1
TGTGCCAGCAGCCCTGAAGGACGGAAAGCTTTCTTT
CASSPEGRKAFF
>-|-|TRBV7-2|TRBJ1-2
TGTGCCAGCAGCGTACAGGGTAACTATGGCTACACCTTC
CASSVQGNYGYTF
>-|-|TRBV9|TRBJ1-2
TGTGCCAGCAGCGCCTCATCCGGTGGGGCGGGCTACACCTTC
CASSASSGGAGYTF
>many|-|TRBV7-2|TRBJ2-7
TGTGCCAGCCGGCTTCTGAGCGGAGCCTTCTACGAGCAGTACTTC
CASRLLSGAFYEQYF
>-|-|TRBV2|TRBJ2-1
TGTGCCAGCAGTGAACGGGGGAGGATCGGCAATGAGCAGTTCTTC
CASSERGRIGNEQFF